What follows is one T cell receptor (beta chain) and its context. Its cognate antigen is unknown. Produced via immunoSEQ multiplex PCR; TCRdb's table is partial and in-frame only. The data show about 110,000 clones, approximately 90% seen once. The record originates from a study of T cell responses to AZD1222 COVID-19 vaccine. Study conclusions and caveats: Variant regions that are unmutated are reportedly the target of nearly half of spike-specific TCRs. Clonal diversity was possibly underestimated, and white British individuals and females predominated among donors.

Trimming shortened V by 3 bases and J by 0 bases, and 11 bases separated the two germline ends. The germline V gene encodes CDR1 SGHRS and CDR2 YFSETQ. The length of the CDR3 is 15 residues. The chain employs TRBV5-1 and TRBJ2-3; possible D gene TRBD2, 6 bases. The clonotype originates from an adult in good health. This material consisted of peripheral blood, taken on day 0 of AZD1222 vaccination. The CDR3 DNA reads TGCGCCAGCAGCTCATCCGGGGGAAGCACAGATACGCAGTATTTT. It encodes CASSSSGGSTDTQYF.